This is a list of T cell receptor beta chains from one sample in a study of CD8 T cells in Susac syndrome. Via MiXCR, TCRdb re-called the immunoSEQ multiplex PCR reads, giving one row per CDR3 protein. This table has about 240,000 distinct CDR3 sequences, around 96% appearing once. What was sequenced was CD4+ T cells from PBMCs. The receptors were sampled from a human donor with Susac syndrome. CDR3s include the opening cysteine and the closing phenylalanine or tryptophan.

j_call | v_call | cdr3_aa
TRBJ1-1 | TRBV7-3 | CASSSSMNTEAFF
TRBJ2-5 | TRBV12-3/TRBV12-4 | CASSPTRGETQYF
TRBJ1-5 | TRBV29-1 | CSAARTDNQPQHF
TRBJ2-2 | TRBV6-5 | CASSYWGGTGELFF
TRBJ2-7 | TRBV20-1 | CSASPGTGPYYEQYF
TRBJ2-7 | TRBV7-2 | CASSKPGQGFEQYF
TRBJ2-1 | TRBV20-1 | CSARREVMNEQFF
TRBJ2-1 | TRBV9 | CASSTRSGGNEQFF
TRBJ2-5 | TRBV20-1 | CSAPAGTGAPETQYF
TRBJ1-1 | TRBV30 | CAYGDRANTEAFF
TRBJ1-5 | TRBV4-1 | CASAYDRVQNQPQHF
TRBJ1-5 | TRBV29-1 | CSAREHSNQPQHF
TRBJ2-7 | TRBV20-1 | CSAGGDLAASSYEQYF
TRBJ2-1 | TRBV6-5 | CASSYRQGNIHEQFF
TRBJ2-7 | TRBV6-2/TRBV6-3 | CASSWGDRVYEQYF
TRBJ1-2 | TRBV30 | CAWRGLYNYGYTF
TRBJ2-1 | TRBV9 | CASSAGLMSYNEQFF
TRBJ1-3 | TRBV2 | CASGFRDQGNTIYF
TRBJ2-1 | TRBV9 | CASSGGLAATTYNEQFF
TRBJ2-1 | TRBV3-1 | CASSRSGSVSYNEQFF
TRBJ2-6 | TRBV5-6 | CASSPRWSLPTVSGANVLTF
TRBJ2-5 | TRBV6-5 | CASSQDGLAGSGPYF
TRBJ2-1 | TRBV9 | CASSGPLSGSSYNEQFF
TRBJ2-5 | TRBV7-3 | CASSPVVAAQETQYF
TRBJ2-1 | TRBV29-1 | CSITRGLAYNEQFF
TRBJ1-2 | TRBV29-1 | CSVEFQGYSGYTF
TRBJ2-5 | TRBV30 | CAWSRASGSSETQYF
TRBJ2-3 | TRBV27 | CASSLLIGPDTQYF
TRBJ2-4 | TRBV15 | CATSRYFQSGTSEYIQYF
TRBJ2-1 | TRBV12-3/TRBV12-4 | CASSFWGVGNEQFF
TRBJ2-2 | TRBV5-1 | CASSVPGTDTGELFF
TRBJ1-5 | TRBV20-1 | CSAETTQFSNQPQHF
TRBJ2-3 | TRBV28 | CASRPAGVSTDTQYF
TRBJ2-7 | TRBV6-5 | CASRPSWTHSHEQYF
TRBJ1-2 | TRBV5-1 | CASSFTPQNYGYTF
TRBJ2-7 | TRBV6-5 | CASRNNGAYEQYF
TRBJ2-5 | TRBV11-3 | CASSFGHGETQYF
TRBJ2-3 | TRBV7-3 | CASSLRTITDTQYF
TRBJ2-7 | TRBV15 | CATSRDLVADEQYF
TRBJ2-7 | TRBV20-1 | CSANPTGTTYEQYF
TRBJ2-5 | TRBV30 | CAWSQDYLETQYF
TRBJ2-1 | TRBV10-3 | CAISVQYNEQFF